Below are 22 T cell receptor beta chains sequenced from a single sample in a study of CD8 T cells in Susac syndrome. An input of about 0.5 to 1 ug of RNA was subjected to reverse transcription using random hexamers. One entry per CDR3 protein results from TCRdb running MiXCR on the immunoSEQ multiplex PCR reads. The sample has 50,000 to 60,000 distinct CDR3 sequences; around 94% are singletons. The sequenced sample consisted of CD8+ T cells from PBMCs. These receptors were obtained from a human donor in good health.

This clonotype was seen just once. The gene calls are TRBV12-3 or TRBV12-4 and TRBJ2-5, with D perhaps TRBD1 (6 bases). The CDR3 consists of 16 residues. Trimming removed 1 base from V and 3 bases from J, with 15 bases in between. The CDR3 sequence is CASSLGDVGQKETQYF. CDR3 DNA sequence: TGTGCCAGCAGTTTAGGAGACGTAGGACAGAAAGAGACCCAGTACTTC.

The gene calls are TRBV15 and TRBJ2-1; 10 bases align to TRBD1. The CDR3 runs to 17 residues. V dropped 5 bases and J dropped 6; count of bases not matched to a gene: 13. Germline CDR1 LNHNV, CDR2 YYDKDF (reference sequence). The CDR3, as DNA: TGTGCCACCAGCGGCCCTCCACGGGACAGGGGATCCAATGAGCAGTTCTTC. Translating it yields CATSGPPRDRGSNEQFF.

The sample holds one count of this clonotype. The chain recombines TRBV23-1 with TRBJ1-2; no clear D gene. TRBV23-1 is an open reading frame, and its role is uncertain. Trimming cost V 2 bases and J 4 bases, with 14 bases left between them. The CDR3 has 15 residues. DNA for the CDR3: TGCGCCAGCAGTCAAACCGGCCCAGCTCGCTATGGCTACACCTTC. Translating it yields CASSQTGPARYGYTF.

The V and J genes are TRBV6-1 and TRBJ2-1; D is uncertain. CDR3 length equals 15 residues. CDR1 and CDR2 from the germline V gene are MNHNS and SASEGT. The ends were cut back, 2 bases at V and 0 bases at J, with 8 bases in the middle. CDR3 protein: CASSENGLSYNEQFF. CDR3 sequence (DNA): TGTGCCAGCAGTGAAAACGGGCTCTCCTACAATGAGCAGTTCTTC.

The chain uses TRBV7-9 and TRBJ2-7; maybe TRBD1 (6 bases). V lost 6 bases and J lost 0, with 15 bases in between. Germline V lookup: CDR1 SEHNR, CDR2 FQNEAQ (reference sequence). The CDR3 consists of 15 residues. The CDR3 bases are TGTGCCAGCAGGTCCGGGGCAGGGGACTCCTACGAGCAGTACTTC. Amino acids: CASRSGAGDSYEQYF.

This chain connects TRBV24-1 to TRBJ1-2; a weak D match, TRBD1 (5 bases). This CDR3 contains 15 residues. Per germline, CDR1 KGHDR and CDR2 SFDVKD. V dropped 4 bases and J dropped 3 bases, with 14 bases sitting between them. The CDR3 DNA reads TGTGCCACCAGTGAAAATAGGGGCACACACTATGGCTACACCTTC. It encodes CATSENRGTHYGYTF.

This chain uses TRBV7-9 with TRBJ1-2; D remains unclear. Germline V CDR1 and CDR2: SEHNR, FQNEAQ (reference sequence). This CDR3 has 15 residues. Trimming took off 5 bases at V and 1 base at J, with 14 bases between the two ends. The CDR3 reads CASSPPRADNYGYTF. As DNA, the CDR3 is TGTGCCAGCAGCCCTCCCCGAGCTGATAACTATGGCTACACCTTC.

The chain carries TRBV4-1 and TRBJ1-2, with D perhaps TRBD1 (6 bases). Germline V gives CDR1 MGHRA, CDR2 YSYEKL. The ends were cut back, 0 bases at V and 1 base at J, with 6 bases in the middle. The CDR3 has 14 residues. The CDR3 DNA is TGCGCCAGCAGCCAAGAGGACAGTAACTATGGCTACACCTTC. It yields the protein CASSQEDSNYGYTF.

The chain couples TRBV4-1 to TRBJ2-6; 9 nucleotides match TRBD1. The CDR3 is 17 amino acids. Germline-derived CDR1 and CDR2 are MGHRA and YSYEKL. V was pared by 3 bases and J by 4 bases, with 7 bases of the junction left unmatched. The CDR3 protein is CASSHWDRVAGANVLTF. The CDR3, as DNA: TGCGCCAGCAGCCACTGGGACAGGGTTGCAGGGGCCAACGTCCTGACTTTC.

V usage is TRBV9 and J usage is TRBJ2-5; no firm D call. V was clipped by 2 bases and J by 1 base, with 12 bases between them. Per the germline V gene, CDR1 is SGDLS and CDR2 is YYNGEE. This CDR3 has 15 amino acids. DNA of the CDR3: TGTGCCAGCAGCGTCCTCCCCTCCGGCCAAGAGACCCAGTACTTC. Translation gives CASSVLPSGQETQYF.

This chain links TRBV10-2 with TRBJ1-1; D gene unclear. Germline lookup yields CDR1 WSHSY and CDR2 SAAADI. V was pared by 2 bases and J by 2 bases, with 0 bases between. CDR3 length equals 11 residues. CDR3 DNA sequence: TGCGCCAGCAGTGAGAACACTGAAGCTTTCTTT. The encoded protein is CASSENTEAFF.

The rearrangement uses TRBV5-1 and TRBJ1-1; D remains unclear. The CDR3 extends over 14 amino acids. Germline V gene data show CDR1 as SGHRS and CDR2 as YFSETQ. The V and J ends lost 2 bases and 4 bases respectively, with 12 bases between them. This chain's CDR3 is CASSLGNLATEAFF. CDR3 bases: TGCGCCAGCAGCTTAGGGAACCTTGCCACTGAAGCTTTCTTT.

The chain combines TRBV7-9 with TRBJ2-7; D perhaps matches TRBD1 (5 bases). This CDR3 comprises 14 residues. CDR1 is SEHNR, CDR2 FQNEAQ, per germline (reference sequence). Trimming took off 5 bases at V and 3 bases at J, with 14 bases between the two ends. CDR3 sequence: CASSRRSGNYEQYF. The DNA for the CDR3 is TGTGCCAGCAGCCGACGGTCAGGGAACTACGAGCAGTACTTC.

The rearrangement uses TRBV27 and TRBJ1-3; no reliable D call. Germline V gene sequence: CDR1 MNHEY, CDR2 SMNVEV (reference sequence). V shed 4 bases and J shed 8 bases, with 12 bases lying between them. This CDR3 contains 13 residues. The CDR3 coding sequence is TGTGCCAGCAGTTCTCGGTCCCTGGACACCATATATTTT. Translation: CASSSRSLDTIYF.

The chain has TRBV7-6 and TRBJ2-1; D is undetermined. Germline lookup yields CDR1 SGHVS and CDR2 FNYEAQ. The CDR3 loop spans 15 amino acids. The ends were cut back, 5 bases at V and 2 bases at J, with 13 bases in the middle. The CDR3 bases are TGTGCCAGCAGCGCTAAGACTGGTGCCTACAATGAGCAGTTCTTC. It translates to CASSAKTGAYNEQFF. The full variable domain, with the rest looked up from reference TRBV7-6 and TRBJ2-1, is GAGVSQSPRYKVTKRGQDVALRCDPISGHVSLYWYRQALGQGPEFLTYFNYEAQQDKSGLPNDRFSAERPEGSISTLTIQRTEQRDSAMYRCASSAKTGAYNEQFFGPGTRLTVL.

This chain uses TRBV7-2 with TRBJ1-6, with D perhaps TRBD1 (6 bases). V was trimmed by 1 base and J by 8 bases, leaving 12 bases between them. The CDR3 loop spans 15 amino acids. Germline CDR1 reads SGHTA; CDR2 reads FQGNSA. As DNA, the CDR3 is TGTGCCAGCAGCTTAGGAGGGGGTGGGTATTCACCCCTCCACTTT. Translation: CASSLGGGGYSPLHF.

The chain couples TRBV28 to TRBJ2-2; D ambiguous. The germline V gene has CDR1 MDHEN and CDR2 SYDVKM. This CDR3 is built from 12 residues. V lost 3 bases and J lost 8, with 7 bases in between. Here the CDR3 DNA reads TGTGCCAGCAGTTTCCCGCAGGGGGAGCTGTTTTTT. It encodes CASSFPQGELFF.

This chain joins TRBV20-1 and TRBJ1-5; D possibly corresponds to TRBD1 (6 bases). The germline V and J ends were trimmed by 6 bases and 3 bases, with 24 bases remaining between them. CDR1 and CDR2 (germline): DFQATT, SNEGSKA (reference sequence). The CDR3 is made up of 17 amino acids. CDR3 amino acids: CSASDWLGGPANQPQHF. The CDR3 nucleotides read TGCAGTGCCAGTGACTGGCTCGGGGGGCCCGCCAATCAGCCCCAGCATTTT.

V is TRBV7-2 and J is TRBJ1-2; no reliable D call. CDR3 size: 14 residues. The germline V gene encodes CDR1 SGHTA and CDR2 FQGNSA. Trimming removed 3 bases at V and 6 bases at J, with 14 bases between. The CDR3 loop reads CASSLVKIYHGYTF. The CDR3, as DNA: TGTGCCAGCAGCTTGGTCAAGATTTACCATGGCTACACCTTC.

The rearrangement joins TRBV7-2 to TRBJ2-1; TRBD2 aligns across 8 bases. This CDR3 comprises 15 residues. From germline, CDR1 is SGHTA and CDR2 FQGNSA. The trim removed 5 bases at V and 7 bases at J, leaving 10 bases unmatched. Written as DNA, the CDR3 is TGTGCCAGCAGCCCCCGGGAGGGTTTGAGGAATGAGCAGTTCTTC. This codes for CASSPREGLRNEQFF.

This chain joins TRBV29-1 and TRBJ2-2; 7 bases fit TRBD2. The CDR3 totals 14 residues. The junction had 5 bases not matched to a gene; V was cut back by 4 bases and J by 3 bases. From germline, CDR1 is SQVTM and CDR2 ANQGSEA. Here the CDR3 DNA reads TGCAGCGTTGTGGGGGGGGGAGACACCGGGGAGCTGTTTTTT. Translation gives CSVVGGGDTGELFF.

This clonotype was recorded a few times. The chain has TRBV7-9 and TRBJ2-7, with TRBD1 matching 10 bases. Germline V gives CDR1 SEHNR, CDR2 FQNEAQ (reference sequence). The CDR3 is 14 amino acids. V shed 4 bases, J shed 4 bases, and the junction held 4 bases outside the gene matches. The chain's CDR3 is CASSSGTGVYEQYF. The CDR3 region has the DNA TGTGCCAGCAGCTCCGGGACAGGGGTATACGAGCAGTACTTC.